This T cell receptor beta chain emerged from a study of T cells in localized non-small cell lung cancer. Study-level results: Adjacent lung had a median approximately 57 of the 100 largest tumor clones. The study found T cell clonality highest in uninvolved adjacent lung, above tumor. Sequencing was restricted to one tumor region; therefore, heterogeneity remains possible.

Repertoires were generated with immunoSEQ multiplex PCR, while TCRdb's copy carries only in-frame clones and drops some. This sample has about 17,000 clones, with around four fifths found just once. V shed 3 bases, J shed 8 bases, and the junction held 7 bases outside the gene matches. In germline, CDR1 is SGDLS, CDR2 YYNGEE. The CDR3 consists of 16 residues. A word on this clone: Antigen unknown.

This specimen was peripheral blood, taken before any cancer treatment. The TCR originated in a male donor at least 60 years old with stage III lung adenocarcinoma. The chain links TRBV9 to TRBJ2-1; 14 bases fit TRBD2. The CDR3 spells CASSDKTSGGADEQFF. CDR3 in DNA: TGTGCCAGCAGCGACAAGACTAGCGGGGGGGCCGATGAGCAGTTCTTC. The full variable domain, completed using reference TRBV9 and TRBJ2-1, is DSGVTQTPKHLITATGQRVTLRCSPRSGDLSVYWYQQSLDQGLQFLIQYYNGEERAKGNILERFSAQQFPDLHSELNLSSLELGDSALYFCASSDKTSGGADEQFFGPGTRLTVL.